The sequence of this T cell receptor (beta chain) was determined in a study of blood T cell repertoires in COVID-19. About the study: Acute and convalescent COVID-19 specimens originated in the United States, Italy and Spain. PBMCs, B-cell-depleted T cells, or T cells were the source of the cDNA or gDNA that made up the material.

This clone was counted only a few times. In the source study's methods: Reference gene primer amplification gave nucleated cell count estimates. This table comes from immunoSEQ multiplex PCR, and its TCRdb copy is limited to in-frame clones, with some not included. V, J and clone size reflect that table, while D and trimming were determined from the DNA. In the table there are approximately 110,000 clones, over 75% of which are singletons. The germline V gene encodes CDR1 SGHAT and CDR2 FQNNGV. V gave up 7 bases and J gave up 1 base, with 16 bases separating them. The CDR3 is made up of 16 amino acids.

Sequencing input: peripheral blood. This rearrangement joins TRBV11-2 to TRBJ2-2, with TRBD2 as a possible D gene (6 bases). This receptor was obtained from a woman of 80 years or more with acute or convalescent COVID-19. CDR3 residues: CASTLGTGGNTGELFF. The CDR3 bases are TGTGCCAGCACCCTAGGGACTGGGGGGAACACCGGGGAGCTGTTTTTT.